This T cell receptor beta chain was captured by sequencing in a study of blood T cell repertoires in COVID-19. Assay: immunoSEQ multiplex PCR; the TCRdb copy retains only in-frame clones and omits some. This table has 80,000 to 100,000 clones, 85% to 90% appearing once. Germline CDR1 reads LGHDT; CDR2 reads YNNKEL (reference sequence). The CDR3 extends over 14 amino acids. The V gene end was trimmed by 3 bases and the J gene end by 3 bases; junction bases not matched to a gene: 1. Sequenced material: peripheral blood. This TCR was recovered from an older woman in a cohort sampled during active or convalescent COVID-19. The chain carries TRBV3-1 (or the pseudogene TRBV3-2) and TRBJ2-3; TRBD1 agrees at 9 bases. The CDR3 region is CASSQDRGTDTQYF. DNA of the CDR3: TGTGCCAGCAGCCAGGACAGGGGAACAGATACGCAGTATTTT.